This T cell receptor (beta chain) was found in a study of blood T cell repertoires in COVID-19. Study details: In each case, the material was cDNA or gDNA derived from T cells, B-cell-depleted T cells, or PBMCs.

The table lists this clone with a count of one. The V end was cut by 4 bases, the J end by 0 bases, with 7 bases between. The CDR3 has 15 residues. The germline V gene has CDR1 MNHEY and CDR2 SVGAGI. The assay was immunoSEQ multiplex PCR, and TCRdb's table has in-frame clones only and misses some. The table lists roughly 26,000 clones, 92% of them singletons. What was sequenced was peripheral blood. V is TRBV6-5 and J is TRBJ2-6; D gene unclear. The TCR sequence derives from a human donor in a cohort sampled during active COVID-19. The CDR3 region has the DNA TGTGCCAGCAGTTCACAGAGCTCTGGGGCCAACGTCCTGACTTTC. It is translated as CASSSQSSGANVLTF.